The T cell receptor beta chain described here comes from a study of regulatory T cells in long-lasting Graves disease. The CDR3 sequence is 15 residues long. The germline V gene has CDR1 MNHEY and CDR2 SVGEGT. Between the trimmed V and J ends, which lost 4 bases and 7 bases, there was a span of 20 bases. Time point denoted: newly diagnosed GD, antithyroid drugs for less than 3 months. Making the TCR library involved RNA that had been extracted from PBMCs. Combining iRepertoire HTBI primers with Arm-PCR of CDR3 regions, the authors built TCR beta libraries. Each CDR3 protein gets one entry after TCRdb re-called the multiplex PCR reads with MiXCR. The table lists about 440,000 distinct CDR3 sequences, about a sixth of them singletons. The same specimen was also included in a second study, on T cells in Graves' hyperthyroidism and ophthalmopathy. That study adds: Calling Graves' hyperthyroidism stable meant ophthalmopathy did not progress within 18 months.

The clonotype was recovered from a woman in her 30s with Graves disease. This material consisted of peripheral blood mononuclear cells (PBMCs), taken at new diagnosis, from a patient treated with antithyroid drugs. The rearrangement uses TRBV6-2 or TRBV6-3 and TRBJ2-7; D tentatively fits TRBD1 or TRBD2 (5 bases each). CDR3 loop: CASSWGSVNPREQYF. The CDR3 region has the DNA TGTGCCAGCAGTTGGGGGTCCGTCAACCCCCGGGAGCAGTACTTC.